The 28 T cell receptor beta chains below all came from one sample that was sequenced in a study of T cell changes during pregnancy in multiple sclerosis. The protocol was immunoSEQ multiplex PCR, while the TCRdb copy is restricted to in-frame clones and leaves out a portion. The repertoire holds approximately 60,000 clones, with about 87% as singletons. The sequenced sample consisted of peripheral blood from another person, used as feeder cells. These receptors were taken from a human donor whose cells served as feeder cells for cultures in a pregnancy study.

V usage is TRBV30 and J usage is TRBJ1-1, with 7 bases identical to TRBD1. The CDR3 is made up of 14 amino acids. Germline V lookup: CDR1 GTSNPN, CDR2 SVGIG (reference sequence). Trimming at V came to 4 bases and at J to 2 bases, leaving 7 bases not matched to a gene. CDR3: CAWIGQAVNTEAFF. CDR3 in DNA: TGTGCCTGGATCGGACAGGCGGTCAACACTGAAGCTTTCTTT.

This chain connects TRBV30 to TRBJ1-5, with unresolved D. Per germline, CDR1 GTSNPN and CDR2 SVGIG (reference sequence). The CDR3 is 17 residues long. Trimming cost V 3 bases and J 1 base, with 19 bases left between them. CDR3 protein: CAWSAFNSWGSNQPQHF. The DNA for the CDR3 is TGTGCCTGGAGCGCCTTTAATTCATGGGGAAGCAATCAGCCCCAGCATTTT.

The rearrangement links TRBV15 to TRBJ1-5; possible D gene TRBD1, 5 bases. Trimming pared 1 base from V and 4 bases from J, leaving 8 bases between. CDR3 length: 14 amino acids. CDR1 is LNHNV, CDR2 YYDKDF, per germline (reference sequence). The CDR3 DNA sequence: TGTGCCACCAGCAGAGGGTCAGGGAATCAGCCCCAGCATTTT. Translation gives CATSRGSGNQPQHF.

This clone was observed a few times. The chain links TRBV5-3 to TRBJ2-7, with D perhaps matching TRBD1 (5 bases). TRBV5-3 is flagged as an ORF with uncertain function. V was shortened by 8 bases and J by 2 bases, with 8 bases between the two germline ends. CDR3 length equals 11 residues. The CDR3 DNA sequence: TGTGCCAGGACAGTCGCCTACGAGCAGTACTTC. Translation: CARTVAYEQYF.

This clone has only a few counts. The V gene is TRBV25-1, the J gene TRBJ1-6; D call uncertain. V was clipped by 6 bases and J by 8 bases, with 11 bases between them. This CDR3 has 13 amino acids. Germline values: CDR1 MGHDK, CDR2 SYGVNS. In nucleotides, the CDR3 is TGTGCCAGCAGGCAATACCGGGATTCACCCCTCCACTTT. Translation: CASRQYRDSPLHF.

The chain has TRBV5-4 and TRBJ1-2; a possible D gene is TRBD1 (5 bases). The ends were cut back, 0 bases at V and 3 bases at J, with 9 bases in the middle. This CDR3 spans 14 amino acids. Germline lookup yields CDR1 SGHNT and CDR2 YYREEE (reference sequence). The CDR3 sequence is CASSLDSRDYGYTF. Here the CDR3 DNA reads TGTGCCAGCAGCTTGGACTCCAGGGACTATGGCTACACCTTC.

On this clone: Compared with germline, one end of the junction differs, possibly owing to a read error. The chain links TRBV5-8 to TRBJ1-4; TRBD1 matches 7 bases. Germline V CDR1 and CDR2: SGHTS, YDEGEE. The CDR3 is made up of 15 amino acids. CDR3 region: CATSFKGQFNEKLFF. The CDR3 nucleotides read TGTGCCACCAGCTTTAAGGGACAGTTTAATGAAAAACTGTTTTTT.

The CDR3 DNA reads TGTGCCAGCAGCGTAGGAGGGGGTGCGGAGACCCAGTACTTC. Protein sequence: CASSVGGGAETQYF. V is TRBV9 and J is TRBJ2-5, with TRBD1 as a possible D gene (6 bases). Trimming took 0 bases from V and 5 from J, leaving 11 bases between them. The CDR3 extends over 14 amino acids. Germline V lookup: CDR1 SGDLS, CDR2 YYNGEE.

The count of this clone is one. This chain connects TRBV6-1 to TRBJ1-4, with D unresolved. This CDR3 comprises 15 residues. Per germline, CDR1 MNHNS and CDR2 SASEGT. Trimming shortened V by 5 bases and J by 7 bases, and 17 bases separated the two germline ends. For the CDR3, the DNA is TGTGCCAGCAGTCCGGCAAGAGGTGTTCGTGAAAAACTGTTTTTT. Its protein product is CASSPARGVREKLFF.

The J gene is TRBJ2-7, the V gene TRBV30, with D maybe TRBD1 (5 bases). Trimming stripped 5 bases from V and 3 bases from J, with 8 bases between. Germline CDR1 and CDR2: GTSNPN and SVGIG (reference sequence). This CDR3 has 11 amino acids. Written as DNA, the CDR3 is TGTGCCTGGGCAGACAGCTACGAGCAGTACTTC. This encodes CAWADSYEQYF.

The chain couples TRBV28 to TRBJ2-3, with TRBD1 matching over 7 bases. Germline assignment: CDR1 MDHEN and CDR2 SYDVKM. J gave up 4 bases and V 6 bases, and 7 bases lay outside the gene matches. The CDR3 contains 14 residues. CDR3 residues: CASRGTEGPDTQYF. The CDR3 DNA follows: TGTGCCAGCAGAGGGACAGAGGGGCCAGATACGCAGTATTTT. Using reference TRBV28 and TRBJ2-3 for the parts outside the CDR3, the full variable domain is DVKVTQSSRYLVKRTGEKVFLECVQDMDHENMFWYRQDPGLGLRLIYFSYDVKMKEKGDIPEGYSVSREKKERFSLILESASTNQTSMYLCASRGTEGPDTQYFGPGTRLTVL.

This clone was seen more than once but under ten times. The V and J genes are TRBV18 and TRBJ2-2; TRBD2 aligns across 14 bases. The CDR3 runs to 19 residues. The V and J ends lost 3 bases and 2 bases, in that order; junction bases with no gene match: 8. Germline V lookup: CDR1 KGHSH, CDR2 LQKENI. This CDR3 reads CASSPGAGLAGANTGELFF. The CDR3 DNA reads as TGTGCCAGCTCACCGGGAGCGGGACTAGCGGGAGCTAACACCGGGGAGCTGTTTTTT.

This rearrangement joins TRBV19 to TRBJ1-1; a weak D match, TRBD1 (6 bases). The CDR3 totals 12 residues. Germline V gene sequence: CDR1 LNHDA, CDR2 SQIVND (reference sequence). V shed 3 bases and J shed 8 bases, with 10 bases lying between them. CDR3: CASSMADREAFF. The CDR3 DNA reads TGTGCCAGTAGTATGGCGGACAGAGAAGCTTTCTTT. Combining the CDR3 with reference TRBV19 and TRBJ1-1 gives the whole variable domain DGGITQSPKYLFRKEGQNVTLSCEQNLNHDAMYWYRQDPGQGLRLIYYSQIVNDFQKGDIAEGYSVSREKKESFPLTVTSAQKNPTAFYLCASSMADREAFFGQGTRLTVV.

This CDR3 reads CASRAGGGDTQYF. CDR3 DNA: TGTGCCAGCAGAGCAGGGGGCGGAGATACGCAGTATTTT. This chain links TRBV2 with TRBJ2-3, with TRBD1 identical over 8 bases. V was pared by 6 bases and J by 5 bases, with 4 bases of the junction left unmatched. Germline V gene sequence: CDR1 SNHLY, CDR2 FYNNEI. This CDR3 contains 13 residues.

J is TRBJ2-7 and V is TRBV6-6, with a tentative D call TRBD1 (6 bases). The V end was cut by 5 bases, the J end by 3 bases, with 14 bases between. Per germline, CDR1 MNHNY and CDR2 SVGAGI (reference sequence). The CDR3 covers 14 residues. CDR3 amino acids: CASSLGKGGYEQYF. DNA of the CDR3: TGTGCCAGCAGTCTGGGTAAAGGGGGCTACGAGCAGTACTTC.

This clone was seen a single time. The rearrangement joins TRBV21-1 to TRBJ2-3; TRBD2 is the table's D call and was not checked against the DNA. TRBV21-1 corresponds to a pseudogene. The CDR3 spans 16 residues. CDR3 residues: CASSQAASGYTDTQYF. CDR3 coding DNA: TGTGCCAGCAGCCAGGCGGCTAGCGGTTACACAGATACGCAGTATTTT.

This sequence joins TRBV5-1 and TRBJ1-4; D is uncertain. The germline V and J ends were trimmed by 5 bases and 3 bases, with 8 bases remaining between them. This CDR3 region has 13 residues. Germline V gene lookup returns CDR1 SGHRS and CDR2 YFSETQ. This chain's CDR3 is CASREAANEKLFF. In DNA, the CDR3 is TGCGCCAGCAGGGAGGCGGCTAATGAAAAACTGTTTTTT. Full variable domain (outside the CDR3, taken from reference TRBV5-1 and TRBJ1-4): KAGVTQTPRYLIKTRGQQVTLSCSPISGHRSVSWYQQTPGQGLQFLFEYFSETQRNKGNFPGRFSGRQFSNSRSEMNVSTLELGDSALYLCASREAANEKLFFGSGTQLSVL.

The V call is TRBV9, the J call TRBJ2-1, with 8 bases matching TRBD2. The CDR3 totals 17 residues. V lost 1 base and J lost 2; bases outside the gene matches: 8. Germline assignment: CDR1 SGDLS and CDR2 YYNGEE. The CDR3 sequence is CASSVRAGGYTYNEQFF. The CDR3 bases are TGTGCCAGCAGCGTAAGGGCGGGGGGATACACCTACAATGAGCAGTTCTTC.

The chain joins TRBV5-1 to TRBJ2-3, with 10 bases aligning to TRBD2. Germline V gene data show CDR1 as SGHRS and CDR2 as YFSETQ. The junction had 7 bases not matched to a gene; V was cut back by 1 base and J by 5 bases. The length of the CDR3 is 16 residues. The CDR3: CASSLRTSGDGDTQYF. The CDR3 DNA reads TGCGCCAGCAGCTTGCGTACTAGCGGGGATGGAGATACGCAGTATTTT.

V usage is TRBV7-2 and J usage is TRBJ1-5, with a tentative D call TRBD1 (5 bases). This CDR3 has 15 amino acids. Trimming pared 2 bases from V and 2 bases from J, leaving 10 bases between. Looked up from germline, CDR1 is SGHTA and CDR2 is FQGNSA. In DNA, the CDR3 is TGTGCCAGCAGCTTATGGTTGGGACGCAATCAGCCCCAGCATTTT. Amino acid sequence: CASSLWLGRNQPQHF.

This rearrangement joins TRBV5-4 to TRBJ2-1, with D perhaps being TRBD1 or TRBD2 (7 bases each). V was shortened by 4 bases and J by 9 bases, with 17 bases between the two germline ends. Germline V gene data show CDR1 as SGHNT and CDR2 as YYREEE (reference sequence). The length of the CDR3 is 14 residues. The CDR3: CASSVGGREGEQFF. The CDR3 DNA sequence: TGTGCCAGCAGCGTAGGGGGCAGGGAGGGTGAGCAGTTCTTC.

V gene TRBV5-4 combines with J gene TRBJ2-3; 9 bases match TRBD1. Germline assignment: CDR1 SGHNT and CDR2 YYREEE (reference sequence). V dropped 5 bases and J dropped 3; count of bases not matched to a gene: 4. The CDR3 spans 14 residues. The chain's CDR3 is CASREQGATDTQYF. CDR3 DNA sequence: TGTGCCAGCAGAGAACAGGGGGCAACAGATACGCAGTATTTT. Looking up the rest from reference TRBV5-4 and TRBJ2-3 gives the full variable domain: ETGVTQSPTHLIKTRGQQVTLRCSSQSGHNTVSWYQQALGQGPQFIFQYYREEENGRGNFPPRFSGLQFPNYSSELNVNALELDDSALYLCASREQGATDTQYFGPGTRLTVL.

The V and J genes are TRBV2 and TRBJ2-1; TRBD1 aligns across 10 bases. Trimming removed 2 bases from V and 5 bases from J; junction bases left unmatched: 6. The CDR3 covers 16 residues. CDR1 is SNHLY, CDR2 FYNNEI, per germline. The CDR3 spells CASSEWGGQGDNEQFF. In nucleotides, the CDR3 is TGTGCCAGCAGTGAATGGGGCGGACAGGGGGACAATGAGCAGTTCTTC. Looking up the rest from reference TRBV2 and TRBJ2-1 gives the full variable domain: EPEVTQTPSHQVTQMGQEVILRCVPISNHLYFYWYRQILGQKVEFLVSFYNNEISEKSEIFDDQFSVERPDGSNFTLKIRSTKLEDSAMYFCASSEWGGQGDNEQFFGPGTRLTVL.

CDR3 DNA: TGTGCCAGCAGTGAAATCGGGCATACCTATTCCGAGCAGTACTTC. Its translation is CASSEIGHTYSEQYF. This sequence joins TRBV2 and TRBJ2-7; no definite D call. V shed 2 bases and J shed 6 bases, with 17 bases lying between them. The CDR3 runs 15 residues. Germline V lookup: CDR1 SNHLY, CDR2 FYNNEI.

V is TRBV7-2 and J is TRBJ1-1, with a tentative D call TRBD1 (5 bases). V was pared by 2 bases and J by 3 bases, with 7 bases between. The CDR3 is 13 amino acids. Germline loops: CDR1 SGHTA, CDR2 FQGNSA. In DNA, the CDR3 is TGTGCCAGCAGCTTATGGGGGGACACTGAAGCTTTCTTT. Amino acids: CASSLWGDTEAFF.

Points on this clone: The same CDR3 also results from other DNA sequences found in this sample. The V gene is TRBV5-1, the J gene TRBJ2-5; 14 positions agree with TRBD2. The CDR3 is 16 amino acids. The V gene end was trimmed by 0 bases and the J gene end by 5 bases; junction bases not matched to a gene: 3. Germline V lookup: CDR1 SGHRS, CDR2 YFSETQ. CDR3 in amino acids: CASSLGGLAGVETQYF. Here the CDR3 DNA reads TGCGCCAGCAGCTTGGGGGGACTAGCGGGAGTTGAGACCCAGTACTTC.

V and J are TRBV19 and TRBJ1-4; D call uncertain. This CDR3 region has 17 residues. The ends were cut back, 4 bases at V and 0 bases at J, with 15 bases in the middle. CDR1 LNHDA and CDR2 SQIVND come from the germline V gene (reference sequence). CDR3 coding DNA: TGTGCCAGTAGTAATCGGCGGTTAGTTGCAACTAATGAAAAACTGTTTTTT. The encoded protein is CASSNRRLVATNEKLFF.

CDR3 region: CASSQLINRVNYEQYF. For the CDR3, the DNA is TGTGCCAGCAGCCAGCTCATCAACCGGGTCAACTACGAGCAGTACTTC. The V gene is TRBV28, the J gene TRBJ2-7; D gene uncertain. Deletions cut 6 bases from V and 3 bases from J, with 21 bases between. The CDR3 covers 16 residues. The germline V gene has CDR1 MDHEN and CDR2 SYDVKM.